This TCR beta chain is drawn from a study of T cell responses to AZD1222 COVID-19 vaccine. Overall study context: Investigators merged groups given second doses at roughly 4 or roughly 12 weeks.

Notes on this clone: The antigen is not known.

Profiled with immunoSEQ multiplex PCR; TCRdb holds only in-frame clones, not every one. The sample contains tens of thousands of clones, more than 70% of which appear only once. CDR3 length: 14 residues. CDR1 LNHDA and CDR2 SQIVND come from the germline V gene (reference sequence). Trimming cost V 2 bases and J 8 bases; bases outside gene matches: 5. Study-wide results and limits: CD4 TCRs associated with vaccination spanned spike, dominating at 160-218 and 743-854.

The genes are TRBV19 and TRBJ2-1, with TRBD2 matching over 8 bases. The sequence derives from an adult in good health. The sample consisted of peripheral blood, taken on day 0 of AZD1222 vaccination. Here the CDR3 DNA reads TGTGCCAGTAGTATACCGCGGGAGGACTATGAGCAGTTCTTC. Encoded protein: CASSIPREDYEQFF.